This entry concerns a single TCR beta chain. The antigen is undetermined. The CDR3 spans 13 residues. Germline lookup yields CDR1 MNHEY and CDR2 SVGAGI. With 6 bases removed from V and 2 bases from J, the gap between germline ends came to 8 bases. The sample belongs to a study of T cells in localized non-small cell lung cancer. Whole-study findings and limits: Researchers found a median approximately 53 of the top 100 tumor clones in adjacent lung. Blood T cell density predicted longer survival; adjacent-lung clonality, shorter. The greatest T cell clonality was found in uninvolved adjacent lung (higher than in tumor). Multi-region tumor sequencing was not done, so intratumor heterogeneity could not be excluded.

TCRdb keeps only in-frame clones here, not all; method: immunoSEQ multiplex PCR. The data contain about 31,000 clones, 94% of them singletons. This TCR was recovered from a woman aged 40-70 years with stage I lung adenocarcinoma. The source was peripheral blood, collected before any cancer treatment. The J gene is TRBJ1-3, the V gene TRBV6-5; D may be TRBD1 (5 bases). In DNA, the CDR3 is TGTGCCAGCAGGGTAGGGGCTGGAAACACCATATATTTT. Residues: CASRVGAGNTIYF.